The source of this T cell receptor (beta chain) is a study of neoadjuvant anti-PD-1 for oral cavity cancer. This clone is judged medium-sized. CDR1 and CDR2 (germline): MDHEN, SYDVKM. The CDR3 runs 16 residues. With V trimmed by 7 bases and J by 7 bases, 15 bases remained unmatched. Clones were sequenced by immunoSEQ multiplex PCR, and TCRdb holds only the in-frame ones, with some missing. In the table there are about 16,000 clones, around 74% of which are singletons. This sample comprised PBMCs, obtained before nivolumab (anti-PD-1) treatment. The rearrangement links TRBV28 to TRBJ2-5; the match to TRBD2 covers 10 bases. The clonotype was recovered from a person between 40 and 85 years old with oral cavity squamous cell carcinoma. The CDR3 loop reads CASTLGAASGSRTQYF. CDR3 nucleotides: TGTGCCAGCACCCTGGGGGCGGCTAGCGGGAGTAGGACCCAGTACTTC.